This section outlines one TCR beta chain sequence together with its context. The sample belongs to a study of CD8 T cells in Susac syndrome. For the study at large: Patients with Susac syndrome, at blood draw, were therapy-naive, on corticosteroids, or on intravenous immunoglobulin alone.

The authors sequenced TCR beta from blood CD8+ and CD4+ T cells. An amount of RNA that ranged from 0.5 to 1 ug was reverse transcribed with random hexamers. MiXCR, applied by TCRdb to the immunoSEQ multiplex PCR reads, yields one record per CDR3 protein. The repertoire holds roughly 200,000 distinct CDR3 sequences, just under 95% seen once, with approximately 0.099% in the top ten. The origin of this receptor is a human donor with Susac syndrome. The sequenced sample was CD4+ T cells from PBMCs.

The CDR3 sequence is CASSRERGAFF. The DNA of the CDR3 is TGTGCCAGCAGTAGAGAGCGTGGGGCTTTCTTT. This rearrangement joins TRBV7-9 to TRBJ1-1, with D unclear. Germline CDR1 reads SEHNR; CDR2 reads FQNEAQ (reference sequence). The CDR3 is made up of 11 amino acids. Trimming took 6 bases from V and 11 from J, leaving 13 bases between them.